This T cell receptor (beta chain) was sequenced during a study of shared clonotypes between healthy human individuals. Points from the study as a whole: Clonotype sharing among donors was expected to depend on sequencing depth.

Concerning this clone itself: Its antigen is as yet unknown. Within the sample, other DNA sequences also encode this same CDR3.

The method was immunoSEQ multiplex PCR; TCRdb's version includes in-frame clones alone and lacks a portion of them. The sample has some 1.4 million clones, roughly 96% seen once. CDR1 MDHEN and CDR2 SYDVKM come from the germline V gene. Trimming removed 2 bases from V and 4 bases from J; junction bases left unmatched: 3. The CDR3 extends over 14 amino acids. Material: naive CD4+ T cells sorted from blood. Noted subset: CD45RA+ positively selected. The chain has TRBV28 and TRBJ1-2; 8 nucleotides agree with TRBD1. The source of this sequence is a man aged 30 to 45 in good health. CDR3 coding DNA: TGTGCCAGCAGTTTACTTGGACAGGGCTATGGCTACACCTTC. It is translated as CASSLLGQGYGYTF.